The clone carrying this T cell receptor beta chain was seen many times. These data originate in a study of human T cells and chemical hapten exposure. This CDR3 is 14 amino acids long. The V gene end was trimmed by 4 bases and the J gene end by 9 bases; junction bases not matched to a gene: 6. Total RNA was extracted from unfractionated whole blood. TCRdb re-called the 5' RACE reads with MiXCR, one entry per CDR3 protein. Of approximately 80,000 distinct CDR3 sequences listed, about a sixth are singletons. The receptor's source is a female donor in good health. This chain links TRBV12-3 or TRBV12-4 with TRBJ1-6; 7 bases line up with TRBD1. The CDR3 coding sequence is TGTGCCAGCAGTTCGGGGCAGGGGGTTTCACCCCTCCACTTT. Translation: CASSSGQGVSPLHF.